The 28 T cell receptor beta chains reported below all come from one sample, sequenced in a study of shared clonotypes between healthy human individuals. Assay: immunoSEQ multiplex PCR; the TCRdb copy retains only in-frame clones and omits some. The profile covers 2 million to 2.5 million clones, with roughly 95% appearing a single time and about 0.13% taken by the ten largest. Sample: naive CD4+ T cells sorted from blood. Subset defined: CD45RA+ positively selected. The source is a man younger than 35 in good health.

The V gene is TRBV7-2, the J gene TRBJ2-7; D unresolved. V was shortened by 1 base and J by 0 bases, with 13 bases between the two germline ends. Germline CDR1 is SGHTA and CDR2 is FQGNSA. CDR3 length equals 16 residues. CDR3 in amino acids: CASSLGSTVYSYEQYF. The CDR3, as DNA: TGTGCCAGCAGCTTAGGGTCAACAGTATACTCCTACGAGCAGTACTTC.

The rearrangement links TRBV30 to TRBJ1-3, with a tentative D call TRBD1 (5 bases). CDR1 and CDR2 (germline): GTSNPN, SVGIG (reference sequence). With 2 bases removed from V and 0 bases from J, the gap between germline ends came to 8 bases. The CDR3 totals 14 residues. The CDR3 bases are TGTGCCTGGAGTACAGGCGTCTCTGGAAACACCATATATTTT. Translating gives CAWSTGVSGNTIYF.

The chain recombines TRBV6-5 with TRBJ2-1; 12 bases line up with TRBD1. Germline assignment: CDR1 MNHEY and CDR2 SVGAGI. The CDR3 is 15 amino acids. V shed 1 base and J 10 bases; nucleotides not matched to a gene: 5. The CDR3 is CASSYLGQGAGEQFF. CDR3 coding DNA: TGTGCCAGCAGTTACTTGGGACAGGGGGCAGGGGAGCAGTTCTTC.

The chain uses TRBV27 and TRBJ1-6; D possibly corresponds to TRBD1 (5 bases). V lost 2 bases and J lost 9, with 8 bases in between. This CDR3 comprises 13 residues. From germline, CDR1 is MNHEY and CDR2 SMNVEV (reference sequence). For the CDR3, the DNA is TGTGCCAGCAGTTTAACAGGCTTTTCACCCCTCCACTTT. This codes for CASSLTGFSPLHF.

The chain joins TRBV28 to TRBJ1-5; the D gene is possibly TRBD1 (6 bases). Germline loops: CDR1 MDHEN, CDR2 SYDVKM. This CDR3 is built from 15 residues. Trimming shortened V by 5 bases and J by 3 bases, and 14 bases separated the two germline ends. The CDR3 sequence: CASSPPGTHNQPQHF. The CDR3 nucleotides are TGTGCCAGCAGTCCGCCCGGGACACACAATCAGCCCCAGCATTTT.

The chain carries TRBV12-5 and TRBJ2-7; 9 bases agree with TRBD2. Germline-derived CDR1 and CDR2 are LGHNT and FRNRAP. The CDR3 extends over 16 amino acids. Losses at the gene ends were 6 bases for V and 5 bases for J; bases not matched to a gene: 14. The CDR3 protein is CASGPPRAGGLDEQYF. CDR3 nucleotide sequence: TGTGCTAGTGGCCCCCCCCGAGCGGGAGGTTTAGACGAGCAGTACTTC.

The chain recombines TRBV7-2 with TRBJ2-1; D remains unclear. CDR1 and CDR2 from the germline V gene are SGHTA and FQGNSA. The CDR3 loop spans 16 amino acids. V lost 2 bases to trimming and J lost 5 bases, with 16 bases between them. The DNA of the CDR3 is TGTGCCAGCAGCTTAAGGTTGGGAACTAATGACAATGAGCAGTTCTTC. This translates into CASSLRLGTNDNEQFF. The full variable domain, rest sourced from reference TRBV7-2 and TRBJ2-1, is GAGVSQSPSNKVTEKGKDVELRCDPISGHTALYWYRQSLGQGLEFLIYFQGNSAPDKSGLPSDRFSAERTGGSVSTLTIQRTQQEDSAVYLCASSLRLGTNDNEQFFGPGTRLTVL.

The rearrangement links TRBV9 to TRBJ1-3; D perhaps matches TRBD1 (5 bases). Trimming took 5 bases from V and 3 from J, leaving 15 bases between them. CDR3 length: 15 amino acids. Germline V gene lookup returns CDR1 SGDLS and CDR2 YYNGEE. The CDR3 coding sequence is TGTGCCAGCAGTGGGGCCTCGAAGGGTGGAAACACCATATATTTT. The encoded protein is CASSGASKGGNTIYF. Complete variable domain (other parts from reference TRBV9 and TRBJ1-3): DSGVTQTPKHLITATGQRVTLRCSPRSGDLSVYWYQQSLDQGLQFLIQYYNGEERAKGNILERFSAQQFPDLHSELNLSSLELGDSALYFCASSGASKGGNTIYFGEGSWLTVV.

The chain employs TRBV7-2 and TRBJ2-3; 10 bases are a match to TRBD2. The V and J ends lost 5 bases and 0 bases, in that order; junction bases with no gene match: 5. This CDR3 contains 16 residues. In germline, CDR1 is SGHTA, CDR2 FQGNSA. CDR3 nucleotides: TGTGCCAGCAGCCCCCCGGGACTAGCGAGCACAGATACGCAGTATTTT. Protein sequence: CASSPPGLASTDTQYF.

This rearrangement joins TRBV27 to TRBJ2-7; TRBD1 matches 8 bases. J was trimmed by 6 bases and V by 4 bases; bases with no gene match: 5. The CDR3 is made up of 13 amino acids. In germline, CDR1 is MNHEY, CDR2 SMNVEV (reference sequence). In nucleotides, the CDR3 is TGTGCCAGCAGTTCGGACAGGGTGGCCGAGCAGTACTTC. Amino acid sequence: CASSSDRVAEQYF.

The chain couples TRBV10-3 to TRBJ2-7; TRBD1 agrees at 12 bases. CDR1 and CDR2 from the germline V gene are ENHRY and SYGVKD. V lost 10 bases and J lost 1; bases outside the gene matches: 2. The CDR3 is 13 amino acids. The CDR3 DNA is TGTGCCACGGGACAGGGGGCTTCCTACGAGCAGTACTTC. Its protein is CATGQGASYEQYF.

J is TRBJ2-3 and V is TRBV28; 12 bases match TRBD2. V dropped 6 bases and J dropped 5; count of bases not matched to a gene: 6. This CDR3 has 15 residues. Per germline, CDR1 MDHEN and CDR2 SYDVKM. CDR3 DNA sequence: TGTGCCAGCAGACGGTCGGGACTAGCGGGAGATACGCAGTATTTT. It translates to CASRRSGLAGDTQYF.

This sequence joins TRBV6-1 and TRBJ1-2; D gene uncertain. The CDR3 consists of 14 residues. Trimming removed 8 bases from V and 2 bases from J, with 15 bases in between. Germline V gene sequence: CDR1 MNHNS, CDR2 SASEGT. As DNA, the CDR3 is TGTGCCAGCGCCGCCCTCGACGAGAACTATGGCTACACCTTC. Amino acid sequence: CASAALDENYGYTF.

The chain carries TRBV7-9 and TRBJ1-2; 7 nucleotides line up with TRBD1. The CDR3 covers 14 residues. V lost 0 bases and J lost 7; bases outside the gene matches: 5. Germline CDR1 and CDR2: SEHNR and FQNEAQ (reference sequence). CDR3 DNA: TGTGCCAGCAGCTTAGCGGGGTCAGGGGGTGGCTACACCTTC. This encodes CASSLAGSGGGYTF.

The chain has TRBV5-4 and TRBJ2-5; 8 nucleotides line up with TRBD1. V lost 5 bases, J lost 3 bases, and 12 bases stayed unmatched. The CDR3 covers 16 residues. The germline V gene encodes CDR1 SGHNT and CDR2 YYREEE (reference sequence). This CDR3 is CASSPGGEAGKETQYF. In DNA, the CDR3 is TGTGCCAGCAGTCCAGGGGGCGAAGCGGGTAAAGAGACCCAGTACTTC.

This chain links TRBV28 with TRBJ2-1, with 9 nucleotides matching TRBD1. The germline V gene has CDR1 MDHEN and CDR2 SYDVKM. V was clipped by 4 bases and J by 8 bases; unmatched bases: 12. The CDR3 has 16 residues. The chain's CDR3 is CASSSPGTGSLDEQFF. CDR3 sequence (DNA): TGTGCCAGCAGTTCCCCCGGGACAGGGTCTTTAGATGAGCAGTTCTTC.

The rearrangement uses TRBV5-1 and TRBJ2-7; 9 bases agree with TRBD1. The CDR3 runs 15 residues. V trimming: 2 bases; J trimming: 5 bases; junction bases outside the gene matches: 8. From germline, CDR1 is SGHRS and CDR2 YFSETQ. The CDR3 reads CASSFSTGGYDEQYF. CDR3 nucleotides: TGCGCCAGCAGCTTCTCGACAGGGGGGTACGACGAGCAGTACTTC.

The CDR3 nucleotides are TGCGCCAGCAGCCGGACTAGCGGGAGTGTGGAGCAGTACTTC. It yields the protein CASSRTSGSVEQYF. J is TRBJ2-7 and V is TRBV4-3, with 13 positions matching TRBD2. The CDR3 totals 14 residues. Germline lookup yields CDR1 LGHNA and CDR2 YSLEER. J gave up 7 bases and V 4 bases, and 4 bases lay outside the gene matches.

J is TRBJ2-5 and V is TRBV5-6, with TRBD1 identical over 10 bases. The CDR3 spans 18 residues. Germline loops: CDR1 SGHDT, CDR2 YYEEEE. Trimming took 0 bases from V and 2 from J; bases not matched to a gene: 10. CDR3 sequence: CASSLGQGARGRQETQYF. CDR3 bases: TGTGCCAGCAGCTTGGGACAGGGGGCCCGCGGAAGGCAAGAGACCCAGTACTTC.

The chain couples TRBV5-8 to TRBJ2-7, with no clear D. Deletions cut 2 bases from V and 7 bases from J, with 13 bases between. Per the germline V gene, CDR1 is SGHTS and CDR2 is YDEGEE. The CDR3 is 13 residues long. CDR3 residues: CASSFTNHWEQYF. DNA for the CDR3: TGTGCCAGCAGCTTTACCAATCACTGGGAGCAGTACTTC.

This clone was recorded only once. The V and J genes are TRBV11-2 and TRBJ2-2; D is perhaps TRBD2 (5 bases). Trimming pared 5 bases from V and 1 base from J, leaving 8 bases between. The CDR3 length is 14 residues. CDR1 is SGHAT and CDR2 is FQNNGV in the germline V gene. Here the CDR3 reads CASSARGNTGELFF. The CDR3 coding sequence is TGTGCCAGCAGCGCCCGGGGGAACACCGGGGAGCTGTTTTTT.

With respect to this clone: Distinct nucleotide sequences in the sample also encode this CDR3. The V gene is TRBV18, the J gene TRBJ1-5; possible D gene TRBD1, 6 bases. Trimming left V 1 base short and J 6 bases short, with 10 bases between. CDR3 length: 14 residues. CDR1 and CDR2 from the germline V gene are KGHSH and LQKENI. For the CDR3, the DNA is TGTGCCAGCTCACCACAGGGGGTGGGTCAGCCCCAGCATTTT. As protein: CASSPQGVGQPQHF.

The gene calls are TRBV5-1 and TRBJ2-7, with 7 bases identical to TRBD2. The V gene's germline CDR1 is SGHRS and CDR2 YFSETQ. With 1 base clipped from V and 1 base from J, the junction kept 5 bases outside the gene matches. The CDR3 totals 15 residues. As DNA, the CDR3 is TGCGCCAGCAGCTTGCTTGCGGGAGAGTCCTACGAGCAGTACTTC. Its protein is CASSLLAGESYEQYF.

This clone was counted a single time. J is TRBJ2-1 and V is TRBV7-9; the D gene is possibly TRBD2 (6 bases). V was pared by 4 bases and J by 1 base, with 8 bases between. This CDR3 region has 14 residues. Germline V lookup: CDR1 SEHNR, CDR2 FQNEAQ (reference sequence). As DNA, the CDR3 is TGTGCCAGCAGCTCGGGACTTTCCTACAATGAGCAGTTCTTC. This translates into CASSSGLSYNEQFF.

Worth noting for this clone: This sample also contains other DNA sequences that code for the same CDR3. This chain links TRBV25-1 with TRBJ2-3; D is ambiguous. The ends were cut back, 3 bases at V and 2 bases at J, with 6 bases in the middle. Germline CDR1 reads MGHDK; CDR2 reads SYGVNS. The CDR3 is made up of 13 amino acids. DNA for the CDR3: TGTGCCAGCAGTGACCCGAACACAGATACGCAGTATTTT. It codes for CASSDPNTDTQYF.

This rearrangement joins TRBV6-5 to TRBJ1-2; D possibly corresponds to TRBD1 (5 bases). The V and J ends lost 2 bases and 0 bases respectively, with 10 bases between them. CDR1 and CDR2 (germline): MNHEY, SVGAGI. The CDR3 loop spans 15 amino acids. CDR3 coding DNA: TGTGCCAGCAGTTACGACAGACTAGCTAACTATGGCTACACCTTC. Protein: CASSYDRLANYGYTF.

The chain carries TRBV10-3 and TRBJ2-3; D remains ambiguous. This CDR3 is built from 14 residues. Trimming removed 3 bases at V and 2 bases at J, with 9 bases between. The germline V gene has CDR1 ENHRY and CDR2 SYGVKD. The CDR3 loop is CAISDFANTDTQYF. DNA of the CDR3: TGTGCCATCAGTGATTTCGCAAACACAGATACGCAGTATTTT.

This chain uses TRBV25-1 with TRBJ1-2, with D uncertain. The CDR3 has 13 residues. The V gene's germline CDR1 is MGHDK and CDR2 SYGVNS. Trimming cost V 4 bases and J 4 bases, with 10 bases left between them. CDR3 DNA sequence: TGTGCCAGCAGTGTTAACAGAATCTATGGCTACACCTTC. Protein sequence: CASSVNRIYGYTF.